The T cell receptor beta chain described here comes from a study of blood T cell repertoires in COVID-19. Data came from immunoSEQ multiplex PCR; TCRdb stores just in-frame clones and leaves some out. The sample holds 200,000 to 250,000 clones, about 79% seen once. Germline V gene data show CDR1 as DFQATT and CDR2 as SNEGSKA (reference sequence). The CDR3 consists of 12 residues. V shed 5 bases, J shed 3 bases, and the junction held 4 bases outside the gene matches. The TCR sequence derives from a man over 45 with active or convalescent COVID-19. The V call is TRBV20-1, the J call TRBJ2-7; 7 bases align to TRBD1. The sequenced sample consisted of peripheral blood. The CDR3 is CSARDRVYEQYF. Written as DNA, the CDR3 is TGCAGTGCTCGTGACAGGGTCTACGAGCAGTACTTC.